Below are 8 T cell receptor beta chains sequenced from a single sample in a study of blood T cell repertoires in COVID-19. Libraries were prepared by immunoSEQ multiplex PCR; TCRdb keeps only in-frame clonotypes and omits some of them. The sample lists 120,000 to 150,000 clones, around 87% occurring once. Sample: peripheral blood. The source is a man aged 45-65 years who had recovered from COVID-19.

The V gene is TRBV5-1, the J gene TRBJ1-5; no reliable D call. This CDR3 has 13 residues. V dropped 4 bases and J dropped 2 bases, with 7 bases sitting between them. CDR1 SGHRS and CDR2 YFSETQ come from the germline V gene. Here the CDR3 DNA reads TGCGCCAGCAGCGTCGGTGGCAATCAGCCCCAGCATTTT. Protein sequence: CASSVGGNQPQHF.

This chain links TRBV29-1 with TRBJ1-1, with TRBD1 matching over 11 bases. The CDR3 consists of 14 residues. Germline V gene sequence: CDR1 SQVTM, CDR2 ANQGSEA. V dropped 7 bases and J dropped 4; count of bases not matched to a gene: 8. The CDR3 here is CSGEGQGVATEAFF. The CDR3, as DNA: TGCAGCGGAGAGGGACAGGGGGTCGCCACTGAAGCTTTCTTT.

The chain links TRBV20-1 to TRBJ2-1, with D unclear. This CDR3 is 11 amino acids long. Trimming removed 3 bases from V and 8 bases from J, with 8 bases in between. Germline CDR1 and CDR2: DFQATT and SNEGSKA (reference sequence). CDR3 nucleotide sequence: TGCAGTGCTAGTACCGGTTATGAGCAGTTCTTC. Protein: CSASTGYEQFF.

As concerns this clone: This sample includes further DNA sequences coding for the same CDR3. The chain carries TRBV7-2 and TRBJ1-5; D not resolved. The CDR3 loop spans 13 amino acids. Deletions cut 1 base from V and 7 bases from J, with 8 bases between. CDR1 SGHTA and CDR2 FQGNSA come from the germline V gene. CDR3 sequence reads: CASSLVPGQPQHF. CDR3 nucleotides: TGTGCCAGCAGCTTAGTTCCGGGACAGCCCCAGCATTTT.

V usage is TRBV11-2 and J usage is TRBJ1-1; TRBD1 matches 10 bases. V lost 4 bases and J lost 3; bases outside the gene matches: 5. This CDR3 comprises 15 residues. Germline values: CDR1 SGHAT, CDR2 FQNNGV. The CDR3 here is CASSWGDRGDTEAFF. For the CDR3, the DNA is TGTGCCAGCAGCTGGGGGGACAGGGGTGACACTGAAGCTTTCTTT.

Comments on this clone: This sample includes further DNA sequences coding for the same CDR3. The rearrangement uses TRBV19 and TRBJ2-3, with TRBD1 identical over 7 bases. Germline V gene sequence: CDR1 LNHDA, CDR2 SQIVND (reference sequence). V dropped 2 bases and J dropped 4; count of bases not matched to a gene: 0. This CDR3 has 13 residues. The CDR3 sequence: CASSITGADTQYF. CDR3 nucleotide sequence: TGTGCCAGTAGTATAACAGGGGCAGATACGCAGTATTTT.

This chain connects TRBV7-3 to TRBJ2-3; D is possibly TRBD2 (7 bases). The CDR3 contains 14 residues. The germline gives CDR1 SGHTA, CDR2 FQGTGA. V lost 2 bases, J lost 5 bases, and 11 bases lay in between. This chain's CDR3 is CASSLAGAGDTQYF. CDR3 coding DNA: TGTGCCAGCAGCTTAGCGGGGGCCGGAGATACGCAGTATTTT.

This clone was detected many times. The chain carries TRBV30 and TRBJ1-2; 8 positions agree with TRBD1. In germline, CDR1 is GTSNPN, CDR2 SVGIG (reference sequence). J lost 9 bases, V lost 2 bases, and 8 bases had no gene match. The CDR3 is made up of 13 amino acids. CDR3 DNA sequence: TGTGCCTGGAGTTCCTTGCAGGGGGCTAGCTACACCTTC. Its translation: CAWSSLQGASYTF.